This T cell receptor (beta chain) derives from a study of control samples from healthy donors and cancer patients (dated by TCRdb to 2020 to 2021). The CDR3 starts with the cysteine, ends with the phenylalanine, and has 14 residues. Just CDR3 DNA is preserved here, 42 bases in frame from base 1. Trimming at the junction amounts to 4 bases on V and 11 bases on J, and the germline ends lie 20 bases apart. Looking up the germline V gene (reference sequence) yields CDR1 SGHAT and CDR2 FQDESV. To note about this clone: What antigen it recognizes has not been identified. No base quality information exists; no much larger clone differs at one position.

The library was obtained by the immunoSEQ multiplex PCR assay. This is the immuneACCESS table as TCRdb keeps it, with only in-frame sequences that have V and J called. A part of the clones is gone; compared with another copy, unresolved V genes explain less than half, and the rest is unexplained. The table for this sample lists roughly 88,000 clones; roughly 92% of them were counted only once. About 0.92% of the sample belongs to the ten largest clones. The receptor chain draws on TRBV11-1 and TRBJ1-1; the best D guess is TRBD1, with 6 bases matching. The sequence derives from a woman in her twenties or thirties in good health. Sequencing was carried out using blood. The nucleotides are TGTGCCAGCAGCTCCGACAGGTCCCAAGTCGACGCTTTCTTT. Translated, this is CASSSDRSQVDAFF.